The TCR beta chain described here comes from a study of blood T cells in healthy people across ages. This clonotype was picked up many times. The antigen remains undetermined. Alongside a J-beta primer mix, a sample-barcoded 5' primer served in a second PCR lasting roughly 6 to 11 cycles. Each cDNA molecule was tagged by a template-switch adaptor that had 12 random nucleotides. In TCRdb, the 5' RACE reads were re-called with MiXCR into one record per CDR3 protein. The sample consists of some 700,000 distinct CDR3 sequences, about a fifth of them appearing once. Notes on the study in general: Since the PBMCs were unsorted, naive and antigen-experienced cells could not be conclusively compared. As age increased, TCR beta diversity per million T cells fell in a roughly linear fashion. Among long-lived donors, naive CD4+ cells were more numerous and diversity higher than in aged donors.

This CDR3 is built from 15 residues. Germline CDR1 is SQVTM and CDR2 is ANQGSEA. The V gene lost 7 bases and the J gene lost 0 bases, with 16 bases spanning the gap. This TCR came from a man aged 70 or older in good health. The chain joins TRBV29-1 to TRBJ2-4, with D unclear. The sample comprised blood. The CDR3 DNA follows: TGCAGCGCTGAGGCCCCTTTACTAGCCAAAAACATTCAGTACTTC. Translation gives CSAEAPLLAKNIQYF. Full variable domain (rest looked up from reference TRBV29-1 and TRBJ2-4): SAVISQKPSRDICQRGTSLTIQCQVDSQVTMMFWYRQQPGQSLTLIATANQGSEATYESGFVIDKFPISRPNLTFSTLTVSNMSPEDSSIYLCSAEAPLLAKNIQYFGAGTRLSVL.